The source of this T cell receptor beta chain is a study of blood T cell repertoires in COVID-19. At the level of the study: Acute-phase and convalescent COVID-19 samples originated in the United States, Italy and Spain. Sources were T cells, B-cell-depleted T cells, or PBMCs; the material itself was cDNA or gDNA.

V gave up 2 bases and J gave up 2 bases; unmatched junction bases: 7. The CDR3 is 17 amino acids. Germline-derived CDR1 and CDR2 are MGHRA and YSYEKL. Data came from immunoSEQ multiplex PCR; TCRdb stores just in-frame clones and leaves some out. The sample includes approximately 240,000 clones, roughly 82% of them seen just once. This receptor was taken from a woman aged 80 or older with active or convalescent COVID-19. The sequenced material came from peripheral blood. The rearrangement uses TRBV4-1 and TRBJ2-2; 8 bases align to TRBD1. CDR3 sequence: CASSQHAGQGNTGELFF. As DNA, the CDR3 is TGCGCCAGCAGCCAACACGCCGGACAGGGAAACACCGGGGAGCTGTTTTTT.